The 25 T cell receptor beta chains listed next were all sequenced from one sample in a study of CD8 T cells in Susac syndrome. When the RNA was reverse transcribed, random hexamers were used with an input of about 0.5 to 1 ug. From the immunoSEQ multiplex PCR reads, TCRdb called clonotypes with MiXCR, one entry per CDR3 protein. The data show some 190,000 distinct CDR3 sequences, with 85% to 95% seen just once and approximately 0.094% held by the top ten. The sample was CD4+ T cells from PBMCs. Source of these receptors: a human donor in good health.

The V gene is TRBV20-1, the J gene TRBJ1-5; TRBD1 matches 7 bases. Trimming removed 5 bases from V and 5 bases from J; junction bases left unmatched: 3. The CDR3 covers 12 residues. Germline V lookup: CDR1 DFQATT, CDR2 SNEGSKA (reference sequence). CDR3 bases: TGCAGTGCTGGGACAGTTGATCAGCCCCAGCATTTT. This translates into CSAGTVDQPQHF.

The CDR3 coding sequence is TGTGCCAGCAGCCAAGACCTAGGCAATGAGCAGTTCTTC. It codes for CASSQDLGNEQFF. V gene TRBV14 combines with J gene TRBJ2-1; D is uncertain. Germline lookup yields CDR1 SGHDN and CDR2 FVKESK. The V end was cut by 0 bases, the J end by 6 bases, with 6 bases between. The CDR3 sequence is 13 residues long.

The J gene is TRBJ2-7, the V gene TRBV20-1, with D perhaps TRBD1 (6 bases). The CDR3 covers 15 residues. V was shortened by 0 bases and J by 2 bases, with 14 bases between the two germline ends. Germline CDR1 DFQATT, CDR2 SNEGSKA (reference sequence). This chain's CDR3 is CSARDKTGQTYEQYV. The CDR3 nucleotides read TGCAGTGCTAGAGATAAGACAGGCCAAACCTACGAGCAGTACGTC.

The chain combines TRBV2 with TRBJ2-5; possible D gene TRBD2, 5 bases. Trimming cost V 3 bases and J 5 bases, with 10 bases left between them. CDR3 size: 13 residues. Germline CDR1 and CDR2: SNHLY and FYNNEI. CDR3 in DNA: TGTGCCAGCAGTGAGGAGCGAGGGGAGACCCAGTACTTC. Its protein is CASSEERGETQYF.

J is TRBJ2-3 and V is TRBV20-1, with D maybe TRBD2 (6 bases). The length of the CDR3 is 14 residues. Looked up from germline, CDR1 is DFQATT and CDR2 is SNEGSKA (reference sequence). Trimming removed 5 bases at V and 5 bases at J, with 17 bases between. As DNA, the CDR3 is TGCAGTGCTCCGCGGGACTCCCTGGGAGATACGCAGTATTTT. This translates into CSAPRDSLGDTQYF.

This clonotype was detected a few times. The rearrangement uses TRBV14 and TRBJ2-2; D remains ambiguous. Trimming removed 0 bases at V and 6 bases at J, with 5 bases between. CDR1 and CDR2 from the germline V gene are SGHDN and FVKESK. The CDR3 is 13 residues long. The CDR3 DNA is TGTGCCAGCAGCCAAGATCGTGCCGGGGAGCTGTTTTTT. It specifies CASSQDRAGELFF.

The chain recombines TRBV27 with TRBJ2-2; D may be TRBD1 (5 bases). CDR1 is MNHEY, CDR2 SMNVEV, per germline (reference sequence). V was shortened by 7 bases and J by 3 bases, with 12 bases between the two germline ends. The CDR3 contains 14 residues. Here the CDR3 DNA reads TGTGCCAGCAAACTAACCAGGGACACCGGGGAGCTGTTTTTT. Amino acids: CASKLTRDTGELFF.

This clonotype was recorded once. CDR3 coding DNA: TGTGCCAGCAGCCCAGTGGGGGCCTCTCCCTCCTACGAGCAGTACTTC. Translation: CASSPVGASPSYEQYF. This sequence joins TRBV7-6 and TRBJ2-7; the D gene is possibly TRBD1 (6 bases). With 5 bases removed from V and 0 bases from J, the gap between germline ends came to 17 bases. This CDR3 spans 16 amino acids. Per germline, CDR1 SGHVS and CDR2 FNYEAQ.

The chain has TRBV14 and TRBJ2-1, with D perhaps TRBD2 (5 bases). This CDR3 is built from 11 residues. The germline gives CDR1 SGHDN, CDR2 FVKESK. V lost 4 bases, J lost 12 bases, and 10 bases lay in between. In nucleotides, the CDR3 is TGTGCCAGCAGCCGGCGGGCAGGGCAGTTCTTC. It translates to CASSRRAGQFF.

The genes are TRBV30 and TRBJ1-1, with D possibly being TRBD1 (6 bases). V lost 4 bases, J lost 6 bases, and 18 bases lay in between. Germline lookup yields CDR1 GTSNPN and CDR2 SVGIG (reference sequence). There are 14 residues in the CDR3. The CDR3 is CAWTRQATWAEAFF. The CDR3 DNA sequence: TGTGCCTGGACTAGACAGGCTACGTGGGCTGAAGCTTTCTTT.

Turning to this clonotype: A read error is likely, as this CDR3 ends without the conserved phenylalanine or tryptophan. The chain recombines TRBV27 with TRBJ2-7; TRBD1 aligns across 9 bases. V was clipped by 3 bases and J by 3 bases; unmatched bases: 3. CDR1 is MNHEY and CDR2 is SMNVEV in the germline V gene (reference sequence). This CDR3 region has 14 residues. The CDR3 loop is CASSFRDRVYEQYS. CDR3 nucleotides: TGTGCCAGCAGTTTCCGGGACAGGGTCTACGAGCAGTACTCC.

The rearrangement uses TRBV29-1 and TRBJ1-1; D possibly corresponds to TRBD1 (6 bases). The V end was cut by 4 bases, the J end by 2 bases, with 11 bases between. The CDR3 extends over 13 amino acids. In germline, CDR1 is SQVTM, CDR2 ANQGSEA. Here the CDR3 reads CSVARGGNTEAFF. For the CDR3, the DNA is TGCAGCGTTGCTAGGGGGGGAAACACTGAAGCTTTCTTT.

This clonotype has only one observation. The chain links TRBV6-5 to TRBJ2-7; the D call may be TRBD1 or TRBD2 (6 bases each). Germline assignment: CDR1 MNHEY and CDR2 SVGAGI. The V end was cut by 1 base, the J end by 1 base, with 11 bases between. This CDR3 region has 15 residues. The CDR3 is CASSYFPGASYEQYF. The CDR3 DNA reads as TGTGCCAGCAGTTACTTCCCGGGGGCTTCCTACGAGCAGTACTTC.

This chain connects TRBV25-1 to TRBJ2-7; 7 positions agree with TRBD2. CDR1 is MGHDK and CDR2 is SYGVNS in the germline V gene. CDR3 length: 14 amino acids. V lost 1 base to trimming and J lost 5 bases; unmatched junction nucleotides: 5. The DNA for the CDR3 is TGTGCCAGCAGTGAATTTACGGGAGGCGACGAGCAGTACTTC. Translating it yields CASSEFTGGDEQYF.

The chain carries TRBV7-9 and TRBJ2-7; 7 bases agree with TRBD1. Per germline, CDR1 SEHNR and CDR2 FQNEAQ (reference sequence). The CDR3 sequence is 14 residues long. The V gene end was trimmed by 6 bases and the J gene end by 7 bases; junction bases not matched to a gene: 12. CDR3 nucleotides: TGTGCCAGCAGTCGGCCTGACAGGGAAGGGGAGCAGTACTTC. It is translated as CASSRPDREGEQYF. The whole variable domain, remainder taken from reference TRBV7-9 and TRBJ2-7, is DTGVSQNPRHKITKRGQNVTFRCDPISEHNRLYWYRQTLGQGPEFLTYFQNEAQLEKSRLLSDRFSAERPKGSFSTLEIQRTEQGDSAMYLCASSRPDREGEQYFGPGTRLTVT.

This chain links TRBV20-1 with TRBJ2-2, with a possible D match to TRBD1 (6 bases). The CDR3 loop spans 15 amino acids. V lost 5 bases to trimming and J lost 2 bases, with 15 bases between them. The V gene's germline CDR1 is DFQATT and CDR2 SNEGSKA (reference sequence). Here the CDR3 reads CSALNPGANTGELFF. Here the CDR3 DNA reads TGCAGTGCTCTAAACCCAGGGGCCAACACCGGGGAGCTGTTTTTT.

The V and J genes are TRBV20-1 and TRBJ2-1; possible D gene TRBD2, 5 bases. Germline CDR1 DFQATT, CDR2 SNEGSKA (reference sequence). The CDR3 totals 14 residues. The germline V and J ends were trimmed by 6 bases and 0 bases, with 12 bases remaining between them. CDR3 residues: CSAPDYASYNEQFF. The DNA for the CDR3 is TGCAGTGCCCCTGACTATGCCTCCTACAATGAGCAGTTCTTC.

The CDR3 here is CASSGNNQPQHF. The CDR3 bases are TGTGCCAGCAGTGGTAACAATCAGCCCCAGCATTTT. This chain uses TRBV2 with TRBJ1-5; no clear D. Looked up from germline, CDR1 is SNHLY and CDR2 is FYNNEI. The CDR3 spans 12 residues. Trimming left V 4 bases short and J 3 bases short, with 4 bases between.

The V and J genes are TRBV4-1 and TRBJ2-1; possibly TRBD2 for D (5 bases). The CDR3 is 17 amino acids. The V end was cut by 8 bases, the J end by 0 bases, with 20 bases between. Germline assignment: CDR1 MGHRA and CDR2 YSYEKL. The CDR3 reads CASRPGGLAVSYNEQFF. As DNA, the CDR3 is TGCGCCAGCCGGCCCGGTGGGCTAGCAGTCTCCTACAATGAGCAGTTCTTC.

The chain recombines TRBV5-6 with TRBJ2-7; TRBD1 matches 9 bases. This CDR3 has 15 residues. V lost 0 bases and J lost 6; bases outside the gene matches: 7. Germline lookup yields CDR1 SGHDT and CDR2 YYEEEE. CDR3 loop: CASSLVRTGEVEQYF. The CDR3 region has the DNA TGTGCCAGCAGCTTGGTCCGGACAGGGGAAGTCGAGCAGTACTTC.

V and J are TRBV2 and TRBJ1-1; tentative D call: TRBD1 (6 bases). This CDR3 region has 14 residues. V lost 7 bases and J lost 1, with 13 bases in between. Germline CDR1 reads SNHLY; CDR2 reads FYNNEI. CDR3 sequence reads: CASTVTGRNTEAFF. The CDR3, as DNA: TGTGCCAGCACCGTGACAGGAAGGAACACTGAAGCTTTCTTT. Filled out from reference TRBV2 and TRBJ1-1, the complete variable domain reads EPEVTQTPSHQVTQMGQEVILRCVPISNHLYFYWYRQILGQKVEFLVSFYNNEISEKSEIFDDQFSVERPDGSNFTLKIRSTKLEDSAMYFCASTVTGRNTEAFFGQGTRLTVV.

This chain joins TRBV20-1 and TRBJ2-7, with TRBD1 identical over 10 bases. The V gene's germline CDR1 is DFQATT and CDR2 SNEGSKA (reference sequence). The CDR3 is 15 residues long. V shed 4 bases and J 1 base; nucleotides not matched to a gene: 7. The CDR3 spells CSATTGTGVSYEQYF. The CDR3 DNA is TGCAGTGCTACCACCGGGACAGGGGTTTCCTACGAGCAGTACTTC.

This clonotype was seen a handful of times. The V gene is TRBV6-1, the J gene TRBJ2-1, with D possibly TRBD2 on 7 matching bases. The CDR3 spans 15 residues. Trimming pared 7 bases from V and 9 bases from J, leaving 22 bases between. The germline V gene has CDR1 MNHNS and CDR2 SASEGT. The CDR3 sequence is CASIKRAEGEGEQFF. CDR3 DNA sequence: TGTGCCAGCATCAAACGGGCTGAGGGGGAGGGTGAGCAGTTCTTC.

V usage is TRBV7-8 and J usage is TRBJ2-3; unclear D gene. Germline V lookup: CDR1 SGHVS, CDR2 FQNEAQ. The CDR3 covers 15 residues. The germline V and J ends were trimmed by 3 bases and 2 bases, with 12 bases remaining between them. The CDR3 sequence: CASSLSLQNTDTQYF. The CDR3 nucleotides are TGTGCCAGCAGCTTGTCTCTTCAAAACACAGATACGCAGTATTTT.

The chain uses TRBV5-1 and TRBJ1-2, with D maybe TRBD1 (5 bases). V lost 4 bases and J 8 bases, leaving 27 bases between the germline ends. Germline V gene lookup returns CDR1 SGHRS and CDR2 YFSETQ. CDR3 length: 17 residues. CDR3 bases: TGCGCCAGCAGCAACGGGGGGGTCACAGGCCGATCGACGGGCTACACCTTC. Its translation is CASSNGGVTGRSTGYTF.